This record covers a single TCR beta chain. Its antigen is not identified. TCRbeta libraries were built with three rounds of nested PCR, modified from ARM-PCR. One entry per CDR3 protein results from TCRdb running MiXCR on the multiplex PCR reads. The table includes 76,000 or so distinct CDR3 sequences, roughly 75% detected once. These data originate in a study of tumor and adjacent non-tumor tissue in lung cancer. The overall study: Stage I to III disease affected 10 men and a handful of women aged roughly 31 to 76.

The CDR3 length is 11 residues. V was cut by 3 bases and J by 5 bases, with 5 bases left in between. Germline-derived CDR1 and CDR2 are SGHAT and FQNNGV. RNA was extracted from bulk tissue without any cell sorting. Findings and limits, study-wide: TCR diversity was significantly greater in tumor than normal lung tissue.

Sequencing used lung tumor tissue. The receptor comes from an older woman with non-small cell lung cancer. J is TRBJ2-7 and V is TRBV11-2; D call uncertain. CDR3 sequence reads: CASSFAHEQYF. CDR3 sequence (DNA): TGTGCCAGCAGCTTTGCTCACGAGCAGTACTTC.